The next 7 T cell receptor beta chains were all read from a single sample in a study of radiation and T cells in renal cell carcinoma. The treatment denotes: treatment-naive control, cytoreductive nephrectomy. TCRdb keeps only in-frame clones here, not all; method: immunoSEQ multiplex PCR. This table holds some 14,000 clones, roughly three fifths found once. The specimen comprised tumor tissue, sampled from a patient whose treatment was nephrectomy without radiotherapy. These receptors originate from a man over 45 with renal cell carcinoma.

The CDR3 is CASSAPGLGAETQYF. The CDR3 DNA reads as TGTGCCAGCAGCGCCCCCGGACTAGGGGCAGAGACCCAGTACTTC. The chain recombines TRBV9 with TRBJ2-5; 7 nucleotides align to TRBD2. Germline CDR1 reads SGDLS; CDR2 reads YYNGEE. This CDR3 is 15 amino acids long. V lost 3 bases, J lost 4 bases, and 9 bases stayed unmatched. Drawing the rest from reference TRBV9 and TRBJ2-5, the complete variable domain is DSGVTQTPKHLITATGQRVTLRCSPRSGDLSVYWYQQSLDQGLQFLIQYYNGEERAKGNILERFSAQQFPDLHSELNLSSLELGDSALYFCASSAPGLGAETQYFGPGTRLLVL.

Sample share makes this clone medium-sized (0.01 to 0.1%). CDR3 residues: CASSPSRALPFINEQFF. The CDR3 DNA follows: TGTGCCAGCAGCCCCTCTCGGGCGCTACCCTTTATCAATGAGCAGTTCTTC. The J gene is TRBJ2-1, the V gene TRBV5-4; the D is unclear. There are 17 residues in the CDR3. V was trimmed by 4 bases and J by 6 bases, leaving 23 bases between them. Germline V gene sequence: CDR1 SGHNT, CDR2 YYREEE (reference sequence).

This clone showed up just a few times. CDR3 nucleotides: TGTGCCAGCAGCCGGCGGCAGAATAGCAATCAGCCCCAGCATTTT. Amino acid sequence: CASSRRQNSNQPQHF. The rearrangement uses TRBV5-6 and TRBJ1-5; D not certain. Germline CDR1 reads SGHDT; CDR2 reads YYEEEE. This CDR3 is 15 amino acids long. V was clipped by 4 bases and J by 0 bases, with 11 bases between them.

The rearrangement uses TRBV28 and TRBJ1-2, with TRBD1 matching 7 bases. This CDR3 is 15 amino acids long. V lost 3 bases and J lost 3; bases outside the gene matches: 7. Germline V lookup: CDR1 MDHEN, CDR2 SYDVKM. CDR3 DNA: TGTGCCAGCAGTTTGACAGGGTATGCCTACTATGGCTACACCTTC. Its protein is CASSLTGYAYYGYTF.

J is TRBJ1-2 and V is TRBV5-4; TRBD1 matches at 9 bases. Germline V gives CDR1 SGHNT, CDR2 YYREEE (reference sequence). V was pared by 1 base and J by 5 bases, with 6 bases of the junction left unmatched. The CDR3 is 15 residues long. CDR3 in DNA: TGTGCCAGCAGCTTGTCCGGGACAGGGTGGTATGGCTACACCTTC. It translates to CASSLSGTGWYGYTF.

The rearrangement uses TRBV4-1 and TRBJ1-3; the D gene is possibly TRBD1 (6 bases). Trimming stripped 1 base from V and 6 bases from J, with 10 bases between. CDR1 is MGHRA, CDR2 YSYEKL, per germline. The CDR3 is 14 amino acids. The CDR3 coding sequence is TGCGCCAGCAGCCAAGGCTCAGGGGAAAACACCATATATTTT. It yields the protein CASSQGSGENTIYF.

The rearrangement links TRBV15 to TRBJ2-1; the match to TRBD1 covers 9 bases. Germline loops: CDR1 LNHNV, CDR2 YYDKDF (reference sequence). This CDR3 has 14 residues. V was clipped by 8 bases and J by 8 bases; unmatched bases: 10. The CDR3 DNA is TGTGCCACCCTATCCGGGACAGGGAAATATGAGCAGTTCTTC. As protein: CATLSGTGKYEQFF.